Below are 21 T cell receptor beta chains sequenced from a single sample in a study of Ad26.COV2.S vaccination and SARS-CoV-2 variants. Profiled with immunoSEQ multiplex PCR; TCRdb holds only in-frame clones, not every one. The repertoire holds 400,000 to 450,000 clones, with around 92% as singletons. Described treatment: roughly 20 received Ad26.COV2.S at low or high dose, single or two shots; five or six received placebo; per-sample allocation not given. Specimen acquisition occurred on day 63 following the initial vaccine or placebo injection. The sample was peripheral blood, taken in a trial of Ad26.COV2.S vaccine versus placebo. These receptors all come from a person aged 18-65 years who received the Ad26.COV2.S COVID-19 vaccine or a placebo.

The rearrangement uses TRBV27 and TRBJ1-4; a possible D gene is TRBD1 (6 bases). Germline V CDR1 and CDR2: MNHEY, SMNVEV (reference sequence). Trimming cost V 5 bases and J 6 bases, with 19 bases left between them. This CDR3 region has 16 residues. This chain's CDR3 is CASSGEGHAGDEKLFF. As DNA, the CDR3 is TGTGCCAGCAGTGGCGAAGGACATGCAGGGGATGAAAAACTGTTTTTT.

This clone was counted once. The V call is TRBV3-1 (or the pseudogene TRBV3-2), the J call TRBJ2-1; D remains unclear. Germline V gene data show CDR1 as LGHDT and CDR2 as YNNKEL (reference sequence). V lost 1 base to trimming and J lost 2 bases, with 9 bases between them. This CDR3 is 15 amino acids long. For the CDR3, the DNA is TGTGCCAGCAGCCAAGGGTATACTACCTACAATGAGCAGTTCTTC. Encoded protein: CASSQGYTTYNEQFF.

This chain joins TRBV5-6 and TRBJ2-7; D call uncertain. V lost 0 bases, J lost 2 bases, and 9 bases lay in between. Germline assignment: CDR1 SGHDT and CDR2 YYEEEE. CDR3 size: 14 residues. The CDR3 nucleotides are TGTGCCAGCAGCTTGGGACTGATAGCCTACGAGCAGTACTTC. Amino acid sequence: CASSLGLIAYEQYF.

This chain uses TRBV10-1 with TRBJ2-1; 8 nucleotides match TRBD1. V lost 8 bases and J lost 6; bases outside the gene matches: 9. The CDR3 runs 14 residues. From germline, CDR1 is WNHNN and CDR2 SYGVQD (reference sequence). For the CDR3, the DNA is TGCGCCAGCGCGGAGGACAGGGTTCGCAATGAGCAGTTCTTC. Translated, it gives CASAEDRVRNEQFF.

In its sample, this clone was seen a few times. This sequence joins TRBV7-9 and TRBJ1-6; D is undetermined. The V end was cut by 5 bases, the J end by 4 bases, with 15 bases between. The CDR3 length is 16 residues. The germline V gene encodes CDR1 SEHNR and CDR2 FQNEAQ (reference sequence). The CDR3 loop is CASSPKPGPYNSPLHF. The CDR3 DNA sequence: TGTGCCAGCAGCCCTAAGCCCGGCCCTTATAATTCACCCCTCCACTTT.

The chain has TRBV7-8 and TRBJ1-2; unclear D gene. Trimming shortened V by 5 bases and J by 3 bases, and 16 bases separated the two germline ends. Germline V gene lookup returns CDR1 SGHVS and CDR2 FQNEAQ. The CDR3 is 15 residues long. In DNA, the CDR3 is TGTGCCAGCAGCCCCCTTTCCCGATCGGACTATGGCTACACCTTC. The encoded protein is CASSPLSRSDYGYTF.

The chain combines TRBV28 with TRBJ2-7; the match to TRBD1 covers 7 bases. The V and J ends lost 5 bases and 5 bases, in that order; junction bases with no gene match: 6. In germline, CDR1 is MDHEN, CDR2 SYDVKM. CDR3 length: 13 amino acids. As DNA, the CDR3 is TGTGCCAGCAGTCTGACAGGGTTCGACGAGCAGTACTTC. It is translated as CASSLTGFDEQYF.

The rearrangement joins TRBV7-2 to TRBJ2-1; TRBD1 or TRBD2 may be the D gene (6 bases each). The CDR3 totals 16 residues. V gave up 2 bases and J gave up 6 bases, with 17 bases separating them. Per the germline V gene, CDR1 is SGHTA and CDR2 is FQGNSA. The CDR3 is CASSLRGILARNEQFF. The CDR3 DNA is TGTGCCAGCAGCTTAAGGGGGATACTAGCCCGCAATGAGCAGTTCTTC.

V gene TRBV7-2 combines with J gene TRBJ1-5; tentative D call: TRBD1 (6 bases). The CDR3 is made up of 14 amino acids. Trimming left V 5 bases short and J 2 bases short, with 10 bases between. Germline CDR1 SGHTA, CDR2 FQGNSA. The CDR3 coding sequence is TGTGCCAGCAGCACCCGACAGGGCAATCAGCCCCAGCATTTT. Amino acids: CASSTRQGNQPQHF.

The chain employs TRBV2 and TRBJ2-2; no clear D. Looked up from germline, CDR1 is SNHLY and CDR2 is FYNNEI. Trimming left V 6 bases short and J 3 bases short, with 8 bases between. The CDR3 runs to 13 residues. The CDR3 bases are TGTGCCAGCAGGACGGTTGACACCGGGGAGCTGTTTTTT. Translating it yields CASRTVDTGELFF. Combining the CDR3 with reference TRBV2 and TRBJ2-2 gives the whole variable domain EPEVTQTPSHQVTQMGQEVILRCVPISNHLYFYWYRQILGQKVEFLVSFYNNEISEKSEIFDDQFSVERPDGSNFTLKIRSTKLEDSAMYFCASRTVDTGELFFGEGSRLTVL.

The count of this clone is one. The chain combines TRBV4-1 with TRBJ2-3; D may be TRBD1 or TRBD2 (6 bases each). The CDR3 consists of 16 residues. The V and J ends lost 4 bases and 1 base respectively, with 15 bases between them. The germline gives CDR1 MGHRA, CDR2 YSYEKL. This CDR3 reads CASSPRTGAGTDTQYF. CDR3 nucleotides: TGCGCCAGCAGCCCCCGTACGGGGGCCGGCACAGATACGCAGTATTTT.

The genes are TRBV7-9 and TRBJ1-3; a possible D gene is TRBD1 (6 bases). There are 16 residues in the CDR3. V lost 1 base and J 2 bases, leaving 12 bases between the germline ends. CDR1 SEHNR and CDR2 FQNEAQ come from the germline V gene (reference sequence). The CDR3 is CASSLDGGWPGNTIYF. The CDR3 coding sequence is TGTGCCAGCAGCTTAGACGGGGGCTGGCCTGGAAACACCATATATTTT.

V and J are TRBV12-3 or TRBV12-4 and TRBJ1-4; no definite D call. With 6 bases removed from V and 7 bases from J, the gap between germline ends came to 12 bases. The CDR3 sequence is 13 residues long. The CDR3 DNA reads TGTGCCAGCAGGCGTCCCGGCGGTGAAAAACTGTTTTTT. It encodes CASRRPGGEKLFF.

The CDR3: CASSLIAGSTDTQYF. The DNA for the CDR3 is TGTGCCAGCAGCTTGATAGCGGGGAGCACAGATACGCAGTATTTT. This sequence joins TRBV7-2 and TRBJ2-3; TRBD2 matches at 8 bases. CDR1 is SGHTA and CDR2 is FQGNSA in the germline V gene. The CDR3 loop spans 15 amino acids. Trimming at V came to 3 bases and at J to 0 bases, leaving 2 bases not matched to a gene.

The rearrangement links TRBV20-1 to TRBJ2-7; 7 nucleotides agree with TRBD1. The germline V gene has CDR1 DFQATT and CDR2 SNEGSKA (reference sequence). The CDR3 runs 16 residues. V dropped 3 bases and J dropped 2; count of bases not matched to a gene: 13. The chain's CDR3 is CSASLSFRTGTYEQYF. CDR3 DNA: TGCAGTGCTAGTTTGTCGTTTCGGACAGGAACCTACGAGCAGTACTTC.

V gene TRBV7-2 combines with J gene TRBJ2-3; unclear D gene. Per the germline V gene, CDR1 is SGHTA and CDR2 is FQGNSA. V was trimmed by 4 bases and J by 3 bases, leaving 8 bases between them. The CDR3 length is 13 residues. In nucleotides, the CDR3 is TGTGCCAGCAGCTCACCCGCAACAGATACGCAGTATTTT. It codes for CASSSPATDTQYF.

The CDR3 DNA reads TGTGCCAGCAGTGACGTCAGGGGATGGAGCAATCAGCCCCAGCATTTT. Protein: CASSDVRGWSNQPQHF. The genes are TRBV6-4 and TRBJ1-5, with a tentative D call TRBD1 (6 bases). CDR1 MRHNA and CDR2 SNTAGT come from the germline V gene. V was cut by 2 bases and J by 1 base, with 12 bases left in between. The CDR3 runs 16 residues.

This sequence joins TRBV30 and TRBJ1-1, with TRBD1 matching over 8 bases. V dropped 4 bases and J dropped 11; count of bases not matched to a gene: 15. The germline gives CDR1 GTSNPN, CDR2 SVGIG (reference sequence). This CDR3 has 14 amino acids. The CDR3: CAWIVIFGTGPAFF. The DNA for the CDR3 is TGTGCCTGGATCGTCATCTTCGGGACAGGCCCGGCTTTCTTT.

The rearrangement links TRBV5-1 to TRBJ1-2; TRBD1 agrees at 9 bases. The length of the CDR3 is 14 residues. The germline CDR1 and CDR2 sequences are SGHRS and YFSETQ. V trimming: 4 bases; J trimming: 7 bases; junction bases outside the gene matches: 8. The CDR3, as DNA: TGCGCCAGCAGCCAAGGGACAGGGACGGGTGGCTACACCTTC. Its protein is CASSQGTGTGGYTF.

The CDR3 DNA reads as TGTGCCAGTCTGGACAGGGGGCGGACCGGGGAGCTGTTTTTT. Amino acid sequence: CASLDRGRTGELFF. The chain has TRBV11-2 and TRBJ2-2; 11 bases match TRBD1. The CDR3 contains 14 residues. Germline V lookup: CDR1 SGHAT, CDR2 FQNNGV. V shed 9 bases, J shed 5 bases, and the junction held 5 bases outside the gene matches.

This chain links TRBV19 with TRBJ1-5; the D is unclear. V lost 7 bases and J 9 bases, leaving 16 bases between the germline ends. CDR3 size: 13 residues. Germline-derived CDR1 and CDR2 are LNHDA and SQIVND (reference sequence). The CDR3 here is CASKSGFELPQHF. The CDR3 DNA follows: TGTGCCAGTAAATCGGGCTTCGAGTTGCCCCAGCATTTT.